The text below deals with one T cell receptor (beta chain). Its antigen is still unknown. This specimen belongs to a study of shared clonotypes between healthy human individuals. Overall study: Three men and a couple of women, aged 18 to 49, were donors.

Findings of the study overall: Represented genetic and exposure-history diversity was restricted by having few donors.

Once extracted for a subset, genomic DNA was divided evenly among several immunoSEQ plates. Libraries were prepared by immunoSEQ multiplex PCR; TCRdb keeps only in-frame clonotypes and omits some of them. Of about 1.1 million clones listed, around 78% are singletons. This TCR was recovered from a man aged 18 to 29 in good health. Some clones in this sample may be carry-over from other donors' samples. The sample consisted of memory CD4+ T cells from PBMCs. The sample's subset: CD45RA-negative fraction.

CDR3 nucleotide sequence: TGTGCCAGCAGCCGAGCAGGGAATCCCGGGGAGCTGTTTTTT. Translated: CASSRAGNPGELFF. The rearrangement links TRBV7-3 to TRBJ2-2, with TRBD1 as a possible D gene (5 bases). Between the trimmed V and J ends, which lost 5 bases and 6 bases, there was a span of 13 bases. Per the germline V gene, CDR1 is SGHTA and CDR2 is FQGTGA. This CDR3 region has 14 residues.